This T cell receptor (beta chain) was captured by sequencing in a study of memory CD8 T cells in hepatitis C reinfection. This clone has only one observation. Profiled with immunoSEQ multiplex PCR; TCRdb holds only in-frame clones, not every one. In the table there are about 50,000 clones, 85% to 90% of which are singletons. With 4 bases removed from V and 4 bases from J, the gap between germline ends came to 18 bases. The CDR3 runs to 15 residues. Per the germline V gene, CDR1 is SGHDT and CDR2 is YYEEEE. Time point reported: late/post reinfection, 12 to 24 weeks after detection. No in vitro expansion preceded TCR sequencing of the sorted cells.

The V and J genes are TRBV5-6 and TRBJ2-7; a possible D gene is TRBD1 (5 bases). The sample consisted of naive CD8+ T cells sorted from blood. The clonotype was recovered from a man aged 18 to 29 with hepatitis C virus infection. Here the CDR3 DNA reads TGTGCCAGCAGCCCCGGAGTGGGGCCGCTTTACGAGCAGTACTTC. Its protein is CASSPGVGPLYEQYF.